These T cell receptor beta chains were read from a single sample in a study of PD-1 blockade in mismatch repair-deficient tumors. Produced via immunoSEQ multiplex PCR; TCRdb's table is partial and in-frame only. The sample carries under 95,000 clones, about 82% recorded once. The sample here was peripheral blood, taken 44 weeks after starting pembrolizumab. The receptors come from an adult with mismatch repair-deficient cancer. The CDR3 runs from the conserved cysteine through the conserved F or W. Each record gives: J gene, D gene, clone size, V gene, CDR3 length, CDR3 DNA, CDR3 protein. A D gene is named only where the DNA matches it firmly. Expanded clones get a size class; other rows say once, few or many, or leave the size out.

TRBJ2-6 | NA | NA | TRBV5-2 | 14 | TGTGCCAGCAGGGCGGGTCCTGGGGCCAACGTCCTGACTTTC | CASRAGPGANVLTF
TRBJ2-2 | TRBD1 | few | TRBV28 | 15 | TGTGCCAGCAAACGGGACAGCTCGAACACCGGGGAGCTGTTTTTT | CASKRDSSNTGELFF
TRBJ1-1 | TRBD1 | NA | TRBV10-2 | 15 | TGCGCCAGCAGTGCCAGGGGGACCCCGAACACTGAAGCTTTCTTT | CASSARGTPNTEAFF
TRBJ2-1 | NA | NA | TRBV19 | 13 | TGTGCCAGTAGTATGGGCCAAAACAATGAGCAGTTCTTC | CASSMGQNNEQFF
TRBJ2-7 | NA | NA | TRBV7-2 | 15 | TGTGCCAGCAGCTTAGAAACAGGGCTTATCTACGAGCAGTACTTC | CASSLETGLIYEQYF
TRBJ2-7 | NA | NA | TRBV9 | 14 | TGTGCCAGCAGCGTAGGACTAGACACCTACGAGCAGTACTTC | CASSVGLDTYEQYF
TRBJ2-1 | NA | NA | TRBV2 | 15 | TGTGCCAGCAGTGCGGAACAGGTCTCCTACAATGAGCAGTTCTTC | CASSAEQVSYNEQFF
TRBJ1-2 | TRBD1 | NA | TRBV6-6 | 16 | TGTGCCAGCAGTTACTCCTTGGCAGGGGGTGGGAATGGCTACACCTTC | CASSYSLAGGGNGYTF
TRBJ2-6 | NA | NA | TRBV5-6 | 16 | TGTGCCAGCAGCTTCGATAGGGCTTGGGGGGCCAACGTCCTGACTTTC | CASSFDRAWGANVLTF
TRBJ2-7 | NA | NA | TRBV11-3 | 15 | TGTGCCAGCAGCTTGGGGAGCGGAGGGCCCTACGAGCAGTACTTC | CASSLGSGGPYEQYF
TRBJ1-1 | NA | NA | TRBV6-1 | 15 | TGTGCCAGCAGTGAAACTGGCCAGATGAACACTGAAGCTTTCTTT | CASSETGQMNTEAFF
TRBJ1-4 | NA | NA | TRBV6-1 | 16 | TGTGCCAGCAGTGAGAGTATACGCGCCGTTAATGAAAAACTGTTTTTT | CASSESIRAVNEKLFF
TRBJ1-1 | NA | once | TRBV7-3 | 13 | TGTGCCAGCAGCGCCGATATGAACACTGAAGCTTTCTTT | CASSADMNTEAFF
TRBJ2-1 | TRBD2 | NA | TRBV5-1 | 15 | TGCGCCAGCAGCTTGGAGACTAGCGGGATTAGTGAGCAGTTCTTC | CASSLETSGISEQFF
TRBJ2-3 | NA | NA | TRBV5-1 | 15 | TGCGCCAGCAGCTTGCAAGGAGGGCCGGGAGATACGCAGTATTTT | CASSLQGGPGDTQYF
TRBJ2-7 | NA | NA | TRBV11-2 | 14 | TGTGCCAGCAGCCCCACTCGGGGTACCTACGAGCAGTACTTC | CASSPTRGTYEQYF
TRBJ2-1 | TRBD2 | NA | TRBV7-9 | 17 | TGTGCCAGCAGCTTAAGACTAGCGGGAGGGGGAAACAATGAGCAGTTCTTC | CASSLRLAGGGNNEQFF
TRBJ2-3 | NA | many | TRBV11-1 | 14 | TGTGCCAGCAGCTCGGGGGCTGTCCCAGATACGCAGTATTTT | CASSSGAVPDTQYF
TRBJ2-1 | NA | NA | TRBV7-3 | 16 | TGTGCCAGCAGCTATACGGGGGGCAACTCCTACAATGAGCAGTTCTTC | CASSYTGGNSYNEQFF
TRBJ1-5 | NA | NA | TRBV7-9 | 16 | TGTGCCAGCAGCTCAGCGATAGGAGCTAGCAATCAGCCCCAGCATTTT | CASSSAIGASNQPQHF
TRBJ2-3 | TRBD2 | NA | TRBV7-2 | 16 | TGTGCCAGCACCCCCCTAGGAGCGGGATTAGGAGATACGCAGTATTTT | CASTPLGAGLGDTQYF
TRBJ2-3 | NA | once | TRBV2 | 16 | TGTGCCAGCAGTGAAGCGTTAGGGTTGGGCACAGATACGCAGTATTTT | CASSEALGLGTDTQYF
TRBJ1-2 | NA | NA | TRBV19 | 13 | TGTGCCAGTAGTATATGGGACTTTAATGGCTACACCTTC | CASSIWDFNGYTF
TRBJ2-7 | NA | few | TRBV27 | 12 | TGTGCCAGCGGCAGGGGTTGGAACGAGCAGTACTTC | CASGRGWNEQYF
TRBJ2-2 | NA | NA | TRBV9 | 16 | TGTGCCAGCAGCGAAGATATAGCTACTTACACCGGGGAGCTGTTTTTT | CASSEDIATYTGELFF
TRBJ2-1 | NA | NA | TRBV28 | 11 | TGTGCCAGCACCGGAGGACTGCAGCAGTTCTTC | CASTGGLQQFF
TRBJ1-4 | NA | NA | TRBV2 | 14 | TGTGCCAGCAGTTCAGATGCTTATAATGAAAAACTGTTTTTT | CASSSDAYNEKLFF
TRBJ2-2 | NA | NA | TRBV5-1 | 16 | TGCGCCAGCAGCTTGGTCCCGGGGGCAGACACCGGGGAGCTGTTTTTT | CASSLVPGADTGELFF
TRBJ2-1 | NA | NA | TRBV13 | 12 | TGTGCCAGCAGCTTAGATTTCAATGAGCAGTTCTTC | CASSLDFNEQFF
TRBJ2-1 | NA | NA | TRBV9 | 12 | TGTGCCAGCAGCTCCCAGCGGACCGGGCAGTTCTTC | CASSSQRTGQFF
TRBJ1-5 | NA | NA | TRBV7-2 | 15 | TGTGCCAGCAGCGGGGGCCAGGAAATCAATCAGCCCCAGCATTTT | CASSGGQEINQPQHF
TRBJ1-2 | TRBD1 | NA | TRBV4-3 | 14 | TGCGCCAGCAGCCAAGCGAGGCAGGGGGATGGCTACACCTTC | CASSQARQGDGYTF